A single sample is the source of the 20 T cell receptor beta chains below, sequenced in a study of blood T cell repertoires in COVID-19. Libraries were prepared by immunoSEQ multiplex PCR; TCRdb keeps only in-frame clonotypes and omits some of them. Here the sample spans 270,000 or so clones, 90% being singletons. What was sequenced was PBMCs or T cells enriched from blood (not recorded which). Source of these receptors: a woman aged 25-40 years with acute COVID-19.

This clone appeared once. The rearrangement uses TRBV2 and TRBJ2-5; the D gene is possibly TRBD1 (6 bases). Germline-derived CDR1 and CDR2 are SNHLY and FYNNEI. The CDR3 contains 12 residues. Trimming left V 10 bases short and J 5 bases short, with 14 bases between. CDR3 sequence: CATQGRGETQYF. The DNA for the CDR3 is TGTGCCACCCAGGGGCGTGGGGAGACCCAGTACTTC.

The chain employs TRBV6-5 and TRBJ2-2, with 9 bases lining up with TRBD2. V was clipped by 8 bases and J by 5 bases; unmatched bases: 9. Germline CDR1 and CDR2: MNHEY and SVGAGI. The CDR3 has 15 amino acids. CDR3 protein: CASGRSAGGTGELFF. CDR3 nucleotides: TGTGCCAGCGGAAGGTCCGCGGGAGGGACCGGGGAGCTGTTTTTT.

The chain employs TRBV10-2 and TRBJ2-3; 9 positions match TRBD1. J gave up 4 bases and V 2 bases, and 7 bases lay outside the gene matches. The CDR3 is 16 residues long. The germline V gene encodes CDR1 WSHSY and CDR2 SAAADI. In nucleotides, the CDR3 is TGCGCCAGCAGTGAGCTTGGACAGGGGCAGGCAGATACGCAGTATTTT. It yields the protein CASSELGQGQADTQYF.

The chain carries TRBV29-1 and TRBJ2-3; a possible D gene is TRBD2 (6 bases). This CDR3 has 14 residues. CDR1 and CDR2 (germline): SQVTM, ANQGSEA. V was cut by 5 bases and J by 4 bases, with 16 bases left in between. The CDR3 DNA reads TGCAGCGTTAGTCAGGGTGGGGGGTCAGATACGCAGTATTTT. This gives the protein CSVSQGGGSDTQYF.

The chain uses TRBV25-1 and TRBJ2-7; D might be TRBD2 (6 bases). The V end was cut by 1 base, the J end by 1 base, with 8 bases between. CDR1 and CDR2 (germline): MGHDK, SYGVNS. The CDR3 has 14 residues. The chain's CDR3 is CASSECGTSYEQYF. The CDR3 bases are TGTGCCAGCAGTGAATGCGGGACGTCCTACGAGCAGTACTTC.

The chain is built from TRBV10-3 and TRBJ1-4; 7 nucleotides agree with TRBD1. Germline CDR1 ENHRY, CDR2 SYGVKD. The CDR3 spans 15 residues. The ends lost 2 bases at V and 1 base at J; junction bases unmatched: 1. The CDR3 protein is CAISEQGVTNEKLFF. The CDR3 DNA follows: TGTGCCATCAGTGAGCAGGGGGTAACTAATGAAAAACTGTTTTTT.

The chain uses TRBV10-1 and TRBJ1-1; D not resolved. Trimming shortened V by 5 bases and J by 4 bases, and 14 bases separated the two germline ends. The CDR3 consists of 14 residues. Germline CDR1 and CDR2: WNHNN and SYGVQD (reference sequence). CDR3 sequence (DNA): TGCGCCAGCAGTCCCGGGTCAGTAAGCACTGAAGCTTTCTTT. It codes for CASSPGSVSTEAFF.

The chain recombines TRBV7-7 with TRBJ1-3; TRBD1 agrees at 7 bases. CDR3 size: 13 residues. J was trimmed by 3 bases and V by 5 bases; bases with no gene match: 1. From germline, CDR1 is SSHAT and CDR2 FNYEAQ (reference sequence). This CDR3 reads CASSRQGGNTIYF. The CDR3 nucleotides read TGTGCCAGCAGCCGACAGGGTGGAAACACCATATATTTT.

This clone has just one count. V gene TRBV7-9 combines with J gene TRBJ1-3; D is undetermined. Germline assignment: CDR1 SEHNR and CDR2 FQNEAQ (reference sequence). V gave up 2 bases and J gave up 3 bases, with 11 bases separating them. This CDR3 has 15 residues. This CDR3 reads CASSLNPGGGNTIYF. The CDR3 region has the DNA TGTGCCAGCAGCTTAAATCCGGGAGGTGGAAACACCATATATTTT.

The CDR3 spells CATKGAGGYNEQFF. The CDR3 DNA reads TGTGCCACGAAGGGGGCGGGAGGGTACAATGAGCAGTTCTTC. V is TRBV6-5 and J is TRBJ2-1, with TRBD2 identical over 9 bases. Germline values: CDR1 MNHEY, CDR2 SVGAGI. V was pared by 10 bases and J by 4 bases, with 8 bases of the junction left unmatched. There are 14 residues in the CDR3.

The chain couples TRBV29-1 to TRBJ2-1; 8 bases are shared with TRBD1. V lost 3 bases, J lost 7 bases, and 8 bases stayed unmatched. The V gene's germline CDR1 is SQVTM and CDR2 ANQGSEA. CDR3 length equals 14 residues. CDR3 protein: CSVEGQAPGNEQFF. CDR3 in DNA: TGCAGCGTTGAGGGACAGGCCCCAGGGAATGAGCAGTTCTTC.

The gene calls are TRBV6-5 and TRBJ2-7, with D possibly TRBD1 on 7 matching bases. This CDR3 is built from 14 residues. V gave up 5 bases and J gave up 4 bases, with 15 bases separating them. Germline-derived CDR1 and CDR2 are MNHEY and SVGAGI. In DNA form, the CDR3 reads TGTGCCAGCAGTACCCAGACAGGGACTTACGAGCAGTACTTC. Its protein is CASSTQTGTYEQYF.

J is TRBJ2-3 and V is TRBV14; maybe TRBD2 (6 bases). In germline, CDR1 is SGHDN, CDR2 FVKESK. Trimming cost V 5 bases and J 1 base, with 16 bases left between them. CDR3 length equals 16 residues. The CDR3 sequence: CASSTGTLPRTDTQYF. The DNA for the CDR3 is TGTGCCAGCAGCACCGGGACTCTCCCCCGCACAGATACGCAGTATTTT. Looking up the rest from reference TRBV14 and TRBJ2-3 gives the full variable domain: EAGVTQFPSHSVIEKGQTVTLRCDPISGHDNLYWYRRVMGKEIKFLLHFVKESKQDESGMPNNRFLAERTGGTYSTLKVQPAELEDSGVYFCASSTGTLPRTDTQYFGPGTRLTVL.

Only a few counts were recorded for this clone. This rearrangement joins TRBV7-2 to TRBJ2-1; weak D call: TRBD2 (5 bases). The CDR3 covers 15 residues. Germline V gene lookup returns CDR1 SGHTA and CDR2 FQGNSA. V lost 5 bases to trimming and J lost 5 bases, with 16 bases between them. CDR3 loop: CASSAQSGDNNEQFF. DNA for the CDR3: TGTGCCAGCAGCGCCCAAAGCGGAGATAACAATGAGCAGTTCTTC.

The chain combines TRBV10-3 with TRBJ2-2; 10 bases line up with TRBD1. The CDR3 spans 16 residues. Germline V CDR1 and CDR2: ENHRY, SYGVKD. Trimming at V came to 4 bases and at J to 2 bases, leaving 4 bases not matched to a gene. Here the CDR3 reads CAISGGTGVNTGELFF. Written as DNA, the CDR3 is TGTGCCATCAGTGGAGGGACAGGGGTAAACACCGGGGAGCTGTTTTTT.

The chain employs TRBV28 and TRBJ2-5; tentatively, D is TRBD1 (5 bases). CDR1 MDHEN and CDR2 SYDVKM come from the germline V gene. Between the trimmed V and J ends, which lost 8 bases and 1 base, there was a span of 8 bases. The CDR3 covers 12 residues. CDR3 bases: TGTGCCAGCTCGACAGCCCAAGAGACCCAGTACTTC. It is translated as CASSTAQETQYF.

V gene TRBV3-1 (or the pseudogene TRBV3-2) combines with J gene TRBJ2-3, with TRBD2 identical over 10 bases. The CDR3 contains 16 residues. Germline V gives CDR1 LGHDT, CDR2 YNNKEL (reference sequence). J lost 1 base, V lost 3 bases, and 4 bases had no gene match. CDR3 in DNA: TGTGCCAGCAGCCAGTTAGCGGGAGGCCGCACAGATACGCAGTATTTT. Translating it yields CASSQLAGGRTDTQYF.

CDR3 DNA sequence: TGTGCCAGCAGTTTTGCCAGCCAAGAGACCCAGTACTTC. Protein: CASSFASQETQYF. V is TRBV12-3 or TRBV12-4 and J is TRBJ2-5, with D hard to call. With 3 bases removed from V and 1 base from J, the gap between germline ends came to 6 bases. The CDR3 contains 13 residues.

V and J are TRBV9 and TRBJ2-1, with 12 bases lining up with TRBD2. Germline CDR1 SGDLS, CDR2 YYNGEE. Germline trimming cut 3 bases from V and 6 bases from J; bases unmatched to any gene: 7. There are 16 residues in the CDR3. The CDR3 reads CASSGLLAGGSNEQFF. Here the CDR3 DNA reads TGTGCCAGCAGCGGTTTACTAGCGGGAGGTTCCAATGAGCAGTTCTTC. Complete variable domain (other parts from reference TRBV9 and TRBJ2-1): DSGVTQTPKHLITATGQRVTLRCSPRSGDLSVYWYQQSLDQGLQFLIQYYNGEERAKGNILERFSAQQFPDLHSELNLSSLELGDSALYFCASSGLLAGGSNEQFFGPGTRLTVL.

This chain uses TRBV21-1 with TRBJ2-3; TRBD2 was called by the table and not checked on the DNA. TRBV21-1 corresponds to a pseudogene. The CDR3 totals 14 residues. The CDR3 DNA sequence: TGTGCCAGCCCCTCGGGACTAGTGACAGATACGCAGTATTTT. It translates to CASPSGLVTDTQYF.